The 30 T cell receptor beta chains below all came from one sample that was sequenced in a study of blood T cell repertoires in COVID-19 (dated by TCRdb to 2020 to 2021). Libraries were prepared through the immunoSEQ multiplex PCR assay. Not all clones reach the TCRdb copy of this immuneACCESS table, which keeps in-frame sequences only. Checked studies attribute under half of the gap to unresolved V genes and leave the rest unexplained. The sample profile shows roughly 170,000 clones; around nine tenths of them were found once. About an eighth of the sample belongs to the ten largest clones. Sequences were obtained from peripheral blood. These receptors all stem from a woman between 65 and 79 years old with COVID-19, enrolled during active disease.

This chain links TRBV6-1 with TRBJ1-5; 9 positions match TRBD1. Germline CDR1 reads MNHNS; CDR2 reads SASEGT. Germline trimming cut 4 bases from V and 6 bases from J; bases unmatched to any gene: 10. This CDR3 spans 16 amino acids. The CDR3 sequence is CASSALPGQGTQPQHF. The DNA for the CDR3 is TGTGCCAGCAGTGCCCTGCCGGGACAGGGTACTCAGCCCCAGCATTTT.

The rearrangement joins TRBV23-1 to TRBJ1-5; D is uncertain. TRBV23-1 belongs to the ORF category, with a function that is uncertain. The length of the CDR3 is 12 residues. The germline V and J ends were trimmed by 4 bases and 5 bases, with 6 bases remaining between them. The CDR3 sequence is CASSPVHQPQHF. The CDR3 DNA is TGCGCCAGCAGTCCCGTTCATCAGCCCCAGCATTTT.

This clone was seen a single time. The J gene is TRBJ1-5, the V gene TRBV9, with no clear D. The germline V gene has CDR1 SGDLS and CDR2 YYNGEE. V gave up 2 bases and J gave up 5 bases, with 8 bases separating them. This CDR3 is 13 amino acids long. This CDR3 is CASSVWADQPQHF. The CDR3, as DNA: TGTGCCAGCAGCGTCTGGGCAGATCAGCCCCAGCATTTT.

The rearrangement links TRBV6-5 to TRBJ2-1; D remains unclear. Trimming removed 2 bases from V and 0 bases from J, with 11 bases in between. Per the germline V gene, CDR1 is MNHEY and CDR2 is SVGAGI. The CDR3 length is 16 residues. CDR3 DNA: TGTGCCAGCAGTTACGTGTCCCGCGGCTCCTACAATGAGCAGTTCTTC. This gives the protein CASSYVSRGSYNEQFF.

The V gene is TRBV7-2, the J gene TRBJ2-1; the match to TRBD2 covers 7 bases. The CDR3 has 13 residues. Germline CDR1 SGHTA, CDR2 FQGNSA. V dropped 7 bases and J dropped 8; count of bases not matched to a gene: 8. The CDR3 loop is CASKLGGSYEQFF. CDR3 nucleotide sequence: TGTGCCAGCAAACTAGGCGGGAGTTATGAGCAGTTCTTC.

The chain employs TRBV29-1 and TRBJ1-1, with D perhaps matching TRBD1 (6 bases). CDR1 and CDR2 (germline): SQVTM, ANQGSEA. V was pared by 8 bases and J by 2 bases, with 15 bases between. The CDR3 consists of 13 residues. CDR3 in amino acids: CSIRTAVNTEAFF. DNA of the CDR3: TGCAGCATACGGACAGCAGTAAACACTGAAGCTTTCTTT.

The CDR3 loop is CASSRIGHQPQHF. Written as DNA, the CDR3 is TGTGCCAGCTCACGCATCGGACACCAGCCCCAGCATTTT. The chain is built from TRBV18 and TRBJ1-5, with D perhaps TRBD1 (5 bases). Germline CDR1 reads KGHSH; CDR2 reads LQKENI. The V and J ends lost 4 bases and 7 bases respectively, with 11 bases between them. The CDR3 has 13 residues. Full variable domain (missing parts from reference TRBV18 and TRBJ1-5): NAGVMQNPRHLVRRRGQEARLRCSPMKGHSHVYWYRQLPEEGLKFMVYLQKENIIDESGMPKERFSAEFPKEGPSILRIQQVVRGDSAAYFCASSRIGHQPQHFGDGTRLSIL.

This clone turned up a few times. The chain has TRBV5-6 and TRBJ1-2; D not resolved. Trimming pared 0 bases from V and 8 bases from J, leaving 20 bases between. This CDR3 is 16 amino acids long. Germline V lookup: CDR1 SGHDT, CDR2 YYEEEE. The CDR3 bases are TGTGCCAGCAGCTTGGATCCCAGGTTCCCCTCGCGAGGCTACACCTTC. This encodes CASSLDPRFPSRGYTF.

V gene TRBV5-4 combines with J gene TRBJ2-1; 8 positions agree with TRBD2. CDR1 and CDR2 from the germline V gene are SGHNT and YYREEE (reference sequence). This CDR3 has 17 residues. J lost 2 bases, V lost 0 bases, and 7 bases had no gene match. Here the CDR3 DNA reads TGTGCCAGCAGCTTGGGCCCTCTAGCGGGCGCCTACAATGAGCAGTTCTTC. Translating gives CASSLGPLAGAYNEQFF. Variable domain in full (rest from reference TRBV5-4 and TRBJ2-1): ETGVTQSPTHLIKTRGQQVTLRCSSQSGHNTVSWYQQALGQGPQFIFQYYREEENGRGNFPPRFSGLQFPNYSSELNVNALELDDSALYLCASSLGPLAGAYNEQFFGPGTRLTVL.

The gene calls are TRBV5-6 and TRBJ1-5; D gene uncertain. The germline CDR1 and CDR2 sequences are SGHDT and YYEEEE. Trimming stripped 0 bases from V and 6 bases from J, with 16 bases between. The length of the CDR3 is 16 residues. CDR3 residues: CASSLVAGGTSQPQHF. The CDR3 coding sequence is TGTGCCAGCAGCTTGGTGGCGGGAGGCACTTCTCAGCCCCAGCATTTT.

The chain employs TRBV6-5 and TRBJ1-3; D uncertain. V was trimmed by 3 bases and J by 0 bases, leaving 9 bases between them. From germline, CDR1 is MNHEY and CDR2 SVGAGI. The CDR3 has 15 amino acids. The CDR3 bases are TGTGCCAGCAGTTATGACGTAGCCTCTGGAAACACCATATATTTT. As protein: CASSYDVASGNTIYF.

CDR3: CASSERSLGGRAMYEQYF. In nucleotides, the CDR3 is TGCGCCAGCAGTGAGCGGTCCTTGGGCGGGAGGGCTATGTACGAGCAGTACTTC. V and J are TRBV10-1 and TRBJ2-7; 9 bases agree with TRBD2. The junction had 15 bases not matched to a gene; V was cut back by 2 bases and J by 4 bases. Germline CDR1 reads WNHNN; CDR2 reads SYGVQD (reference sequence). The CDR3 covers 18 residues.

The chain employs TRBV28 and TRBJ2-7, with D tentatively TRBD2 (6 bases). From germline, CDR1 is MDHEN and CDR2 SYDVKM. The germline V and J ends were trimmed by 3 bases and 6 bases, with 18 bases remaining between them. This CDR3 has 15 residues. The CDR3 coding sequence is TGTGCCAGCAGTTTCAGGAGACTAGGGCGGGTCGAGCAGTACTTC. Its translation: CASSFRRLGRVEQYF.

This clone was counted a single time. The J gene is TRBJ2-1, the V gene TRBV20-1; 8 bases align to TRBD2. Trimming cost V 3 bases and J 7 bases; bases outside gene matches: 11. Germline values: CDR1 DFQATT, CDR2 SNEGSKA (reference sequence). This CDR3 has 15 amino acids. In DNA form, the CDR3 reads TGCAGTGCTAGTCCTTTCGGCGGGAGGTTTAATGAGCAGTTCTTC. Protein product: CSASPFGGRFNEQFF.

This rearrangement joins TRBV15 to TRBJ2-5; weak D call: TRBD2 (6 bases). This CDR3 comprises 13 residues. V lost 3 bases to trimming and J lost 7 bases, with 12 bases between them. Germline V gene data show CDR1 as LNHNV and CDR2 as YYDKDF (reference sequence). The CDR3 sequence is CATSRGGGPTQYF. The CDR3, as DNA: TGTGCCACCAGCAGGGGGGGAGGTCCGACCCAGTACTTC.

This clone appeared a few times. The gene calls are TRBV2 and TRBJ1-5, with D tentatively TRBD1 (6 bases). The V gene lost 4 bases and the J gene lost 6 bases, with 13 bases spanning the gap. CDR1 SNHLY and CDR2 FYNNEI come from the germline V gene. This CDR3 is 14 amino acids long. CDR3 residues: CASSGIQGLQPQHF. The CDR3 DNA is TGTGCCAGCAGTGGAATACAGGGCCTTCAGCCCCAGCATTTT.

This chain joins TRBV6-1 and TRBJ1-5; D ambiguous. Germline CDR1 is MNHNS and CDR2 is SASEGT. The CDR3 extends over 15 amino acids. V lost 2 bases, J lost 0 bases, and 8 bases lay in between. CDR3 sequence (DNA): TGTGCCAGCAGTGAACAACAGTATAGCAATCAGCCCCAGCATTTT. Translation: CASSEQQYSNQPQHF.

The CDR3: CASSPFPPSSGNTIYF. CDR3 nucleotide sequence: TGTGCCAGCTCACCATTCCCCCCGAGCTCTGGAAACACCATATATTTT. This chain links TRBV18 with TRBJ1-3; D not resolved. Germline V gene data show CDR1 as KGHSH and CDR2 as LQKENI. The CDR3 extends over 16 amino acids. V was clipped by 2 bases and J by 0 bases, with 11 bases between them.

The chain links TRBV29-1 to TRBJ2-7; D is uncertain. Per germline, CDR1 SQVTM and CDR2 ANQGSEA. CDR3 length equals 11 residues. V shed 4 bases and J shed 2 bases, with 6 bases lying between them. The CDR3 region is CSVALTYEQYF. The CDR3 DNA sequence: TGCAGCGTTGCTCTTACCTACGAGCAGTACTTC.

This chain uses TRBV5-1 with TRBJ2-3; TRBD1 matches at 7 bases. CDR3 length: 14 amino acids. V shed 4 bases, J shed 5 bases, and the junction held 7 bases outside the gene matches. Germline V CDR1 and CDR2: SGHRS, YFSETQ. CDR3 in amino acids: CASSPGQELDTQYF. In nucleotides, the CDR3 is TGCGCCAGCAGCCCCGGACAGGAGCTAGATACGCAGTATTTT.

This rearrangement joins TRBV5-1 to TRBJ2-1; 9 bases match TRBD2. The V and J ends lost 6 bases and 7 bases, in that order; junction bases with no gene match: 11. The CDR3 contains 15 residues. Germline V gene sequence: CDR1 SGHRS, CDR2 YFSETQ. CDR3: CASNSGTSLFNEQFF. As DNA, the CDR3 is TGCGCCAGCAACTCCGGGACTAGCTTATTTAATGAGCAGTTCTTC.

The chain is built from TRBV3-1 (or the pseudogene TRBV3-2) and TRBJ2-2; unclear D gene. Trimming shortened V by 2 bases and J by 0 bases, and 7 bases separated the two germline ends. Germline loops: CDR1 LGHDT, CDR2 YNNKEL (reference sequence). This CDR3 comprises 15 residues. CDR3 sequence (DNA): TGTGCCAGCAGCCAATTAGCTGCGAACACCGGGGAGCTGTTTTTT. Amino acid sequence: CASSQLAANTGELFF.

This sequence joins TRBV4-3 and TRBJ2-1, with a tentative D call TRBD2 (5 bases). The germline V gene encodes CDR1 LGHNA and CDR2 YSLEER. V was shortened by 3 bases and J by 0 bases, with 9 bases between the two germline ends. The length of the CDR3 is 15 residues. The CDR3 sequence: CASSQTGSSYNEQFF. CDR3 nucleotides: TGCGCCAGCAGCCAGACGGGAAGCTCCTACAATGAGCAGTTCTTC.

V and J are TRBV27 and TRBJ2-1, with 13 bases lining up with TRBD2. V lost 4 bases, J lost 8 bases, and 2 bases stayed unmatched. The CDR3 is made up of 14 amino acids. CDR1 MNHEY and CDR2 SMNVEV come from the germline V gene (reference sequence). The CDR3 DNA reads TGTGCCAGCAGTTCAGGACTAGCGGGAGATGAGCAGTTCTTC. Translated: CASSSGLAGDEQFF.

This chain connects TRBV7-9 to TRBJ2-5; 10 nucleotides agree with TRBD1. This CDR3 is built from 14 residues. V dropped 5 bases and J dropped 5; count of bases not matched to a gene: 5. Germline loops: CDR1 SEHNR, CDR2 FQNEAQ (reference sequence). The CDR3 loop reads CASSRDRGWETQYF. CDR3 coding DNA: TGTGCCAGCAGCCGGGACAGGGGATGGGAGACCCAGTACTTC.

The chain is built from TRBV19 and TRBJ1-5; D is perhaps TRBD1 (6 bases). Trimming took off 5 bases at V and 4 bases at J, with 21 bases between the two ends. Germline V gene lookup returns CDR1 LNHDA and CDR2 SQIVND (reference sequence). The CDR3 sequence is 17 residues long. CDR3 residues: CASSSSLTGQGNQPQHF. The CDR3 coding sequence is TGTGCCAGTAGTTCCTCTCTGACAGGACAAGGGAATCAGCCCCAGCATTTT.

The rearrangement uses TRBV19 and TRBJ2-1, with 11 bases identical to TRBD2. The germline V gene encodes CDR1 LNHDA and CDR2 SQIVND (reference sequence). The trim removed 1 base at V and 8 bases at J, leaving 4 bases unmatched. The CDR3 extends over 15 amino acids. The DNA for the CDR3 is TGTGCCAGTAGTATAGCTAGCGGGAGGACTTATGAGCAGTTCTTC. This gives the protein CASSIASGRTYEQFF.

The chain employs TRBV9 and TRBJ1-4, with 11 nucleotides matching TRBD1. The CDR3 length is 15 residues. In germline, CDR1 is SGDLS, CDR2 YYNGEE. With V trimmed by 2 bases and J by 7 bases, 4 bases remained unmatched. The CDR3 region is CASSVRDRGGEKLFF. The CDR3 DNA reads TGTGCCAGCAGCGTCCGGGACAGGGGGGGTGAAAAACTGTTTTTT.

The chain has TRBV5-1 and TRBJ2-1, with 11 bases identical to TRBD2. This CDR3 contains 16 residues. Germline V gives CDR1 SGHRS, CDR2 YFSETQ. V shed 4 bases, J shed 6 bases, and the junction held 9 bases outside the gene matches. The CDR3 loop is CASSIGTSGTPNEQFF. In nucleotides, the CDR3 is TGCGCCAGCAGCATTGGGACTAGCGGCACCCCCAATGAGCAGTTCTTC.

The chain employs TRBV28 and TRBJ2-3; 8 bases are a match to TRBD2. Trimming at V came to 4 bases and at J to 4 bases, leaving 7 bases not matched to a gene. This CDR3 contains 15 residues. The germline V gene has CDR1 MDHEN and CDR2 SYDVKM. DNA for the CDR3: TGTGCCAGCAGTTCACCGGGACTAGTTGCAGATACGCAGTATTTT. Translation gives CASSSPGLVADTQYF.